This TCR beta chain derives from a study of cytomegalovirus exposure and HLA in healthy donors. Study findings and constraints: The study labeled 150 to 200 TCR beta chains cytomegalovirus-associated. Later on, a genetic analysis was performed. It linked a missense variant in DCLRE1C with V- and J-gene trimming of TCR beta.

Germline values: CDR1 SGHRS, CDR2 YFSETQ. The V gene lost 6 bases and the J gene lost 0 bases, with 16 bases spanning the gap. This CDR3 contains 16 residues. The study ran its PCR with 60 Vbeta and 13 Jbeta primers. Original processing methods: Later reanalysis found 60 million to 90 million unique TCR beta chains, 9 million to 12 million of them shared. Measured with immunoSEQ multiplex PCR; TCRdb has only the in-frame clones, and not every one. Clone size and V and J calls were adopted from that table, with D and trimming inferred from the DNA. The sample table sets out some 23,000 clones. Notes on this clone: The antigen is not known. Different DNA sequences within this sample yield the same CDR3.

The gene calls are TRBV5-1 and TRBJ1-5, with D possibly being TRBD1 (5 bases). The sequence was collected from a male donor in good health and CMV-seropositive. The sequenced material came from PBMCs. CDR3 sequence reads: CASNLPDTDSNQPQHF. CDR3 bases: TGCGCCAGCAACTTACCGGACACCGATAGCAATCAGCCCCAGCATTTT. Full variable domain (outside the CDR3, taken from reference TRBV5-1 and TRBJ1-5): KAGVTQTPRYLIKTRGQQVTLSCSPISGHRSVSWYQQTPGQGLQFLFEYFSETQRNKGNFPGRFSGRQFSNSRSEMNVSTLELGDSALYLCASNLPDTDSNQPQHFGDGTRLSIL.